Shown below are 15 T cell receptor beta chains from a single sample sequenced in a study of cytomegalovirus exposure and HLA in healthy donors. Researchers ran the PCR with 60 Vbeta and 13 Jbeta primers. The data were produced by immunoSEQ multiplex PCR, yet TCRdb's version contains in-frame clones alone and is incomplete. The sample lists 150,000 or so clones, approximately 84% occurring once. Sequences were obtained from PBMCs. The receptors originated from a woman aged 40 to 50 in good health and CMV-seronegative.

This chain links TRBV6-5 with TRBJ2-1; a possible D gene is TRBD2 (5 bases). This CDR3 region has 14 residues. Germline V gene lookup returns CDR1 MNHEY and CDR2 SVGAGI. V lost 4 bases to trimming and J lost 6 bases, with 13 bases between them. The CDR3 is CASSWGERTNEQFF. The DNA of the CDR3 is TGTGCCAGCAGTTGGGGAGAAAGAACCAATGAGCAGTTCTTC.

CDR3 DNA sequence: TGTGCCAGCAGCTTGATCGGGGATCGTGGCTACACCTTC. Protein product: CASSLIGDRGYTF. The chain combines TRBV5-4 with TRBJ1-2; D call uncertain. The CDR3 consists of 13 residues. CDR1 is SGHNT, CDR2 YYREEE, per germline (reference sequence). The V end lost 1 base, the J end lost 7 bases, and 11 bases lay between the germline ends.

The chain couples TRBV29-1 to TRBJ1-5; the D gene is possibly TRBD1 (5 bases). The CDR3 consists of 14 residues. Deletions cut 0 bases from V and 7 bases from J, with 13 bases between. CDR1 and CDR2 from the germline V gene are SQVTM and ANQGSEA. The CDR3 DNA follows: TGCAGCGTTGAAGATAAAGGACACGGGCAGCCCCAGCATTTT. Translation gives CSVEDKGHGQPQHF.

The CDR3 coding sequence is TGTGCCACCAGTATTTTTCAGGGGGCAGATACGCAGTATTTT. The encoded protein is CATSIFQGADTQYF. V gene TRBV15 combines with J gene TRBJ2-3; 7 bases map to TRBD1. Trimming removed 6 bases from V and 4 bases from J; junction bases left unmatched: 7. Germline CDR1 and CDR2: LNHNV and YYDKDF (reference sequence). This CDR3 contains 14 residues.

This clone was seen just once. J is TRBJ2-6 and V is TRBV11-1, with D unresolved. CDR3 length equals 16 residues. The V end was cut by 2 bases, the J end by 0 bases, with 8 bases between. The germline gives CDR1 SGHAT, CDR2 FQDESV (reference sequence). CDR3 nucleotides: TGTGCCAGCAGCTTACAAGCCCCCTCTGGGGCCAACGTCCTGACTTTC. This gives the protein CASSLQAPSGANVLTF.

This chain uses TRBV7-8 with TRBJ2-5; 7 bases agree with TRBD2. The V segment lost 2 bases and the J segment 4 bases; nucleotides outside the gene matches: 7. Germline values: CDR1 SGHVS, CDR2 FQNEAQ. The CDR3 runs 15 residues. The CDR3 DNA sequence: TGTGCCAGCAGCTTAAGGGGAGGGCTGGGAGAGACCCAGTACTTC. Translated, it gives CASSLRGGLGETQYF.

The rearrangement links TRBV27 to TRBJ1-2; no definite D call. The germline gives CDR1 MNHEY, CDR2 SMNVEV (reference sequence). This CDR3 region has 14 residues. V lost 5 bases, J lost 1 base, and 11 bases lay in between. CDR3 residues: CASSPLASNYGYTF. CDR3 in DNA: TGTGCCAGCAGTCCGCTCGCTAGTAACTATGGCTACACCTTC.

The rearrangement links TRBV27 to TRBJ1-1; 8 bases match TRBD1. Germline V gene sequence: CDR1 MNHEY, CDR2 SMNVEV (reference sequence). V lost 5 bases to trimming and J lost 1 base; unmatched junction nucleotides: 3. CDR3 size: 14 residues. CDR3 DNA: TGTGCCAGCAGTGTCGGGACAGGGAACACTGAAGCTTTCTTT. Protein product: CASSVGTGNTEAFF.

The DNA of the CDR3 is TGTGCCATCAGTCCGCTAACAGGGGCTGGGGCCAACGTCCTGACTTTC. Residues: CAISPLTGAGANVLTF. The chain uses TRBV10-3 and TRBJ2-6; 7 bases align to TRBD1. The germline V gene has CDR1 ENHRY and CDR2 SYGVKD. This CDR3 spans 16 amino acids. Trimming at V came to 5 bases and at J to 2 bases, leaving 6 bases not matched to a gene.

The CDR3 DNA sequence: TGTGCCAGCAGCTTACAGGGCTACGAGCAGTACTTC. Its protein product is CASSLQGYEQYF. This chain links TRBV5-6 with TRBJ2-7, with TRBD1 as a possible D gene (6 bases). Trimming stripped 2 bases from V and 3 bases from J, with 6 bases between. The CDR3 sequence is 12 residues long. The germline gives CDR1 SGHDT, CDR2 YYEEEE. Filled out from reference TRBV5-6 and TRBJ2-7, the complete variable domain reads DAGVTQSPTHLIKTRGQQVTLRCSPKSGHDTVSWYQQALGQGPQFIFQYYEEEERQRGNFPDRFSGHQFPNYSSELNVNALLLGDSALYLCASSLQGYEQYFGPGTRLTVT.

V usage is TRBV15 and J usage is TRBJ2-3, with D hard to call. Germline V gives CDR1 LNHNV, CDR2 YYDKDF (reference sequence). Deletions cut 1 base from V and 5 bases from J, with 16 bases between. This CDR3 is built from 16 residues. The CDR3 nucleotides are TGTGCCACCAGCAGAGTAAGGCTCGGTAGCCTAGATACGCAGTATTTT. This sequence encodes CATSRVRLGSLDTQYF.

J is TRBJ2-5 and V is TRBV19; D gene unclear. The DNA end favors TRBJ2-7, so the J call may be wrong. Germline V CDR1 and CDR2: LNHDA, SQIVND (reference sequence). The CDR3 length is 14 residues. CDR3 sequence: CASSIALNSYEQYF. CDR3 sequence (DNA): TGTGCCAGTAGTATCGCACTAAATTCCTACGAGCAGTACTTC.

Concerning this clone itself: Other nucleotide sequences in the sample specify the same CDR3. The chain recombines TRBV4-1 with TRBJ2-7; 9 positions agree with TRBD1. In germline, CDR1 is MGHRA, CDR2 YSYEKL. CDR3 length: 15 amino acids. V dropped 1 base and J dropped 2; count of bases not matched to a gene: 3. Here the CDR3 DNA reads TGCGCCAGCAGCCAAGCGGGGACAGGGCCCTACGAGCAGTACTTC. It specifies CASSQAGTGPYEQYF.

The CDR3 DNA sequence: TGCGCCAGCAGCCAAGATTCAGAAGAGACCCAGTACTTC. It codes for CASSQDSEETQYF. The chain uses TRBV4-1 and TRBJ2-5; no definite D call. This CDR3 comprises 13 residues. The germline V and J ends were trimmed by 0 bases and 3 bases, with 5 bases remaining between them. Germline V gene lookup returns CDR1 MGHRA and CDR2 YSYEKL.

This clone was seen more than once but under ten times. This chain joins TRBV4-3 and TRBJ1-5, with D perhaps matching TRBD1 (6 bases). The CDR3 consists of 15 residues. With 0 bases removed from V and 3 bases from J, the gap between germline ends came to 9 bases. The V gene's germline CDR1 is LGHNA and CDR2 YSLEER. CDR3 amino acids: CASSQESGANQPQHF. The CDR3 DNA reads TGCGCCAGCAGCCAAGAATCAGGGGCCAATCAGCCCCAGCATTTT.